This T cell receptor (beta chain) was identified during a study of cytomegalovirus exposure and HLA in healthy donors. Trimming cost V 4 bases and J 3 bases; bases outside gene matches: 6. The CDR3 consists of 15 residues. The germline gives CDR1 SGDLS, CDR2 YYNGEE. A note on this clone: Its target is unknown.

Study-wide results and limits: Fewer N-insertions (relative to the approximately 670-donor mean) were reportedly seen in an Asian-associated ancestry cluster in a later analysis. Apart from CMV serostatus, no immune exposure information was available. Across donors, sequencing depth was assumed by presence/absence analyses to be roughly uniform.

PCR primers comprised 60 Vbeta and 13 Jbeta primers. In the authors' methods: Later work found 80 million to 85 million unique TCR beta chains, with some 11 million shared. Data came from immunoSEQ multiplex PCR; TCRdb stores just in-frame clones and leaves some out. V and J calls and clone size are given by that table; D and trimming were obtained from the DNA. The table shows roughly 200,000 clones, with 65% to 85% occurring only once. The TCR sequence derives from a female donor in good health and CMV-seronegative. Specimen: PBMCs. The rearrangement joins TRBV9 to TRBJ2-1, with 8 bases aligning to TRBD1. The CDR3 DNA follows: TGTGCCAGCAGCCCGCAGGGGACAGGCTACAATGAGCAGTTCTTC. Its translation: CASSPQGTGYNEQFF.